The present entry profiles one T cell receptor beta chain with its context. Its antigen is unknown. The entry originates in a study of OX40 agonist ivuxolimab in advanced cancers. Across the study: The study enrolled dose-escalation patients with hepatocellular carcinoma, melanoma, renal cell or head and neck cancer. General study findings and limits: In general, CD8+ T cells held more expanded clones than CD4+ did, on average.

Patients were ruled out by autoimmune disease history or systemic immunosuppression. Samples were taken at baseline and on day 1 of cycles 4 and 7. CDR1 is SGHRS and CDR2 is YFSETQ in the germline V gene. CDR3 size: 15 residues. Trimming took off 6 bases at V and 2 bases at J, with 17 bases between the two ends. TCRdb's copy holds only in-frame clones and misses some; the assay was immunoSEQ multiplex PCR. The sample has 55,000 to 90,000 clones, approximately 78% seen once. The receptor was isolated from an adult with an advanced solid tumor such as melanoma, head and neck, liver or kidney cancer. The sample in question was CD4+ or CD8+ T cells sorted from blood, obtained in a trial of the OX40 agonist ivuxolimab. V usage is TRBV5-1 and J usage is TRBJ1-1; D uncertain. The CDR3 loop is CASTPVTHSNTEAFF. The CDR3 nucleotides are TGCGCCAGCACCCCCGTAACACACAGTAACACTGAAGCTTTCTTT.